These T cell receptor beta chains were read from a single sample in a study of CD8+ T cells in alopecia areata. Sequenced by immunoSEQ multiplex PCR; TCRdb stores in-frame clones only, minus some. Here the sample spans roughly 250,000 clones, 67% being singletons. Sequencing was performed on CD4+ T cells sorted from blood, taken at week 0. These receptors all come from a human donor with alopecia areata. Both conserved end residues are part of each CDR3. The D gene is left open where the match is weak. Expanded clones are given a class, and other clones once, few, many or no size at all.

v_call: TRBV27; clone_size: few; j_call: TRBJ2-7; d_call: TRBD1; cdr3_nt: TGTGCCAGCAGTCGCAAAGGGGACAGCTCCTACGAGCAGTACTTC; cdr3_aa: CASSRKGDSSYEQYF
v_call: TRBV9; clone_size: .; j_call: TRBJ2-7; d_call: TRBD1; cdr3_nt: TGTGCCAGCAGCGGAGGACAGGTCTCCTACGAGCAGTACTTC; cdr3_aa: CASSGGQVSYEQYF
v_call: TRBV9; clone_size: .; j_call: TRBJ2-7; d_call: .; cdr3_nt: TGTGCCAGCAGCGTAGACGTGGGGGGCTCCTACGAGCAGTACTTC; cdr3_aa: CASSVDVGGSYEQYF
v_call: TRBV2; clone_size: .; j_call: TRBJ1-5; d_call: .; cdr3_nt: TGTGCCAGCAGTGAGGGGGCACGCAATCAGCCCCAGCATTTT; cdr3_aa: CASSEGARNQPQHF
v_call: TRBV7-2; clone_size: .; j_call: TRBJ1-1; d_call: .; cdr3_nt: TGTGCCAGCAGCTTAGGGATGAACACTGAAGCTTTCTTT; cdr3_aa: CASSLGMNTEAFF
v_call: TRBV7-3; clone_size: .; j_call: TRBJ2-5; d_call: .; cdr3_nt: TGTGCCAGCAGCCTCACAGGGTCCCCAGGGGAGACCCAGTACTTC; cdr3_aa: CASSLTGSPGETQYF
v_call: TRBV7-2; clone_size: .; j_call: TRBJ1-2; d_call: .; cdr3_nt: TGTGCCAGCAGCTCTCCTCGGGGGCTTAGCTATGGCTACACCTTC; cdr3_aa: CASSSPRGLSYGYTF
v_call: TRBV9; clone_size: .; j_call: TRBJ2-3; d_call: .; cdr3_nt: TGTGCCAGCAGCGAGAACCTCCACAGTACGCAGTATTTT; cdr3_aa: CASSENLHSTQYF
v_call: TRBV2; clone_size: few; j_call: TRBJ2-1; d_call: TRBD2; cdr3_nt: TGTGCCAGCAGCGGGACTAATCCCTACAATGAGCAGTTCTTC; cdr3_aa: CASSGTNPYNEQFF
v_call: TRBV12-5; clone_size: few; j_call: TRBJ1-6; d_call: .; cdr3_nt: TGTGCTAGTGGTAGGGACGGGGCAGGACCCCTCCACTTT; cdr3_aa: CASGRDGAGPLHF
v_call: TRBV9; clone_size: .; j_call: TRBJ2-2; d_call: .; cdr3_nt: TGTGCCAGCAGCGTTGACCCCACCGGGGAGCTGTTTTTT; cdr3_aa: CASSVDPTGELFF
v_call: TRBV9; clone_size: .; j_call: TRBJ1-6; d_call: .; cdr3_nt: TGTGCCAGCAGCGTATCCCCCAATTCACCCCTCCACTTT; cdr3_aa: CASSVSPNSPLHF
v_call: TRBV11-2; clone_size: .; j_call: TRBJ2-7; d_call: .; cdr3_nt: TGTGCCAGCAGCTTCGGACTGAAGTTTCCCGAGCAGTACTTC; cdr3_aa: CASSFGLKFPEQYF
v_call: TRBV5-4; clone_size: .; j_call: TRBJ2-7; d_call: .; cdr3_nt: TGTGCCAGCAGCTTGGGTGCGGCTAACCGGGAGCAGTACTTC; cdr3_aa: CASSLGAANREQYF
v_call: TRBV7-9; clone_size: .; j_call: TRBJ1-1; d_call: TRBD1; cdr3_nt: TGTGCCAGCAGCTTAGGACAGGGACCATCCACTGAAGCTTTCTTT; cdr3_aa: CASSLGQGPSTEAFF
v_call: TRBV29-1; clone_size: few; j_call: TRBJ2-2; d_call: .; cdr3_nt: TGCAGCTGTAAGGACAGATCGAACACCGGGGAGCTGTTTTTT; cdr3_aa: CSCKDRSNTGELFF
v_call: TRBV9; clone_size: .; j_call: TRBJ2-3; d_call: .; cdr3_nt: TGTGCCAGCAGCGTAGGGGATTGGGGCACAGATACGCAGTATTTT; cdr3_aa: CASSVGDWGTDTQYF
v_call: TRBV29-1; clone_size: few; j_call: TRBJ1-2; d_call: TRBD1; cdr3_nt: TGCAGCGTTGTCGGCACAGGGGACTATGGCTACACCTTC; cdr3_aa: CSVVGTGDYGYTF
v_call: TRBV29-1; clone_size: once; j_call: TRBJ2-2; d_call: TRBD2; cdr3_nt: TGCAGCGGTCAGGCACCCGGAGCGGGGCCCGGGGAGCTGTTTTTT; cdr3_aa: CSGQAPGAGPGELFF
v_call: TRBV5-4; clone_size: .; j_call: TRBJ2-5; d_call: .; cdr3_nt: TGTGCCAGCAGCGGGGACGGCCAAGAGACCCAGTACTTC; cdr3_aa: CASSGDGQETQYF
v_call: TRBV5-4; clone_size: .; j_call: TRBJ2-7; d_call: .; cdr3_nt: TGTGCCAGCAGCTTGGATAGCGGCATCTACGAGCAGTACTTC; cdr3_aa: CASSLDSGIYEQYF
v_call: TRBV29-1; clone_size: .; j_call: TRBJ2-7; d_call: .; cdr3_nt: TGCAGCGTCAAAGGAGTTTCCACCTACGAGCAGTACTTC; cdr3_aa: CSVKGVSTYEQYF
v_call: TRBV6-5; clone_size: .; j_call: TRBJ2-6; d_call: .; cdr3_nt: TGTGCCAGCAGTCCTACTAGCACTGGGGCCAACGTCCTGACTTTC; cdr3_aa: CASSPTSTGANVLTF
v_call: TRBV6-6; clone_size: .; j_call: TRBJ1-5; d_call: .; cdr3_nt: TGTGCCAGCAGAGTCCCAAAACAGCCCCAGCATTTT; cdr3_aa: CASRVPKQPQHF
v_call: TRBV9; clone_size: .; j_call: TRBJ2-7; d_call: .; cdr3_nt: TGTGCCAGCAGCTTACCGGGTTCCTACGAGCAGTACTTC; cdr3_aa: CASSLPGSYEQYF
v_call: TRBV25-1; clone_size: .; j_call: TRBJ2-7; d_call: .; cdr3_nt: TGTGCCAGCAGTGAAGGGTCAGGGCCACCCCGGGAGCAGTACTTC; cdr3_aa: CASSEGSGPPREQYF
v_call: TRBV25-1; clone_size: .; j_call: TRBJ2-3; d_call: TRBD2; cdr3_nt: TGTGCCAGCAGTAGCGGGGGGGCGGGCACAGATACGCAGTATTTT; cdr3_aa: CASSSGGAGTDTQYF
v_call: TRBV9; clone_size: few; j_call: TRBJ2-7; d_call: TRBD2; cdr3_nt: TGTGCCAGCAGCGTGAGCGGGGGGGCCTCCGGCGAGCAGTACTTC; cdr3_aa: CASSVSGGASGEQYF
v_call: TRBV5-6; clone_size: .; j_call: TRBJ1-6; d_call: TRBD1; cdr3_nt: TGTGCCAGCAGCTCAAACCACAGGGGGTTGGTTTCACCCCTCCACTTT; cdr3_aa: CASSSNHRGLVSPLHF
v_call: TRBV11-2; clone_size: .; j_call: TRBJ2-7; d_call: .; cdr3_nt: TGTGCCAGCAGCTCGTACCACAGGGAATCCTACGAGCAGTACTTC; cdr3_aa: CASSSYHRESYEQYF
v_call: TRBV19; clone_size: few; j_call: TRBJ2-6; d_call: TRBD2; cdr3_nt: TGTGCCAGTACCCTCGGGGGGGGCGTGACCTCTGGGGCCAACGTCCTGACTTTC; cdr3_aa: CASTLGGGVTSGANVLTF
v_call: TRBV6-1; clone_size: many; j_call: TRBJ2-1; d_call: TRBD1; cdr3_nt: TGTGCCAGCAGTGTAGGGGGCCATGAGCAGTTCTTC; cdr3_aa: CASSVGGHEQFF
v_call: TRBV29-1; clone_size: once; j_call: TRBJ1-2; d_call: TRBD1; cdr3_nt: TGCAGCGTTGGCTGGACAGGGCGTAACTATGGCTACACCTTC; cdr3_aa: CSVGWTGRNYGYTF
v_call: TRBV7-2; clone_size: .; j_call: TRBJ1-2; d_call: .; cdr3_nt: TGTGCCAGCAGTCGTAACAGGGTTGAAGGCTACACCTTC; cdr3_aa: CASSRNRVEGYTF
v_call: TRBV29-1; clone_size: .; j_call: TRBJ1-2; d_call: .; cdr3_nt: TGCAGCGTTGACCGAGGGAACTATGGCTACACCTTC; cdr3_aa: CSVDRGNYGYTF
v_call: TRBV5-1; clone_size: .; j_call: TRBJ2-2; d_call: .; cdr3_nt: TGCGCCAGCAGCTTGGACAGGGTGAACACCGGGGAGCTGTTTTTT; cdr3_aa: CASSLDRVNTGELFF
v_call: TRBV12-5; clone_size: .; j_call: TRBJ2-5; d_call: TRBD2; cdr3_nt: TGTGCTAGTGTGGGACTACAGTCCCAAGAGACCCAGTACTTC; cdr3_aa: CASVGLQSQETQYF
v_call: TRBV29-1; clone_size: few; j_call: TRBJ2-2; d_call: TRBD1; cdr3_nt: TGCAGCGCAATTGGACAGGGACCCGGGGAGCTGTTTTTT; cdr3_aa: CSAIGQGPGELFF
v_call: TRBV5-1; clone_size: .; j_call: TRBJ2-3; d_call: .; cdr3_nt: TGCGCCAGCAGCTTAGAAGGAACCGATACGCAGTATTTT; cdr3_aa: CASSLEGTDTQYF
v_call: TRBV30; clone_size: .; j_call: TRBJ1-2; d_call: .; cdr3_nt: TGTGCCTGGAGCCCCGAGGGGATTGGCTACACCTTC; cdr3_aa: CAWSPEGIGYTF
v_call: TRBV5-1; clone_size: few; j_call: TRBJ1-6; d_call: .; cdr3_nt: TGCGCCAGCAGCCCTATTGCACAGACCGATTCACCCCTCCACTTT; cdr3_aa: CASSPIAQTDSPLHF
v_call: TRBV30; clone_size: few; j_call: TRBJ2-7; d_call: TRBD1; cdr3_nt: TGTGCCTGGAGTGGACAGGGCGAGCAGTACTTC; cdr3_aa: CAWSGQGEQYF
v_call: TRBV9; clone_size: .; j_call: TRBJ1-6; d_call: TRBD1; cdr3_nt: TGTGCCAGCAGCGTAGTCGGGACAGGGACGTCACCCCTCCACTTT; cdr3_aa: CASSVVGTGTSPLHF
v_call: TRBV30; clone_size: .; j_call: TRBJ2-7; d_call: .; cdr3_nt: TGTGCCTGCCGAGCGAAGGGGGGAAACGAGCAGTACTTC; cdr3_aa: CACRAKGGNEQYF
v_call: TRBV5-1; clone_size: .; j_call: TRBJ2-1; d_call: .; cdr3_nt: TGCGCCAGCAGCTTATACAATGAGCAGTTCTTC; cdr3_aa: CASSLYNEQFF
v_call: TRBV6-5; clone_size: few; j_call: TRBJ2-5; d_call: .; cdr3_nt: TGTGCCAGCATCCCTTCTGGAGGAGAGACCCAGTACTTC; cdr3_aa: CASIPSGGETQYF
v_call: TRBV4-3; clone_size: many; j_call: TRBJ1-3; d_call: .; cdr3_nt: TGCGCCAGCAGCCAAACCCCGAGTACAAACTCTGGAAACACCATATATTTT; cdr3_aa: CASSQTPSTNSGNTIYF
v_call: TRBV30; clone_size: .; j_call: TRBJ2-1; d_call: TRBD2; cdr3_nt: TGTGCCTGGACTTCGGGGGGCTCCTACAATGAGCAGTTCTTC; cdr3_aa: CAWTSGGSYNEQFF
v_call: TRBV29-1; clone_size: .; j_call: TRBJ2-2; d_call: TRBD1; cdr3_nt: TGCAGCGTTTCATCCGGGACAGCGAACACCGGGGAGCTGTTTTTT; cdr3_aa: CSVSSGTANTGELFF
v_call: TRBV6-6; clone_size: few; j_call: TRBJ2-1; d_call: .; cdr3_nt: TGTGCCAGCAGTCTCCTCCGTCACAGCAATGAGCAGTTCTTC; cdr3_aa: CASSLLRHSNEQFF
v_call: TRBV5-1; clone_size: .; j_call: TRBJ1-2; d_call: .; cdr3_nt: TGCGCCAGCAGCTTGTTGTCAGGGAACAACTATGGCTACACCTTC; cdr3_aa: CASSLLSGNNYGYTF
v_call: TRBV7-2; clone_size: .; j_call: TRBJ2-5; d_call: .; cdr3_nt: TGTGCCAGCAGCCCGCCCCCGTCAGGGTGGGAGACCCAGTACTTC; cdr3_aa: CASSPPPSGWETQYF